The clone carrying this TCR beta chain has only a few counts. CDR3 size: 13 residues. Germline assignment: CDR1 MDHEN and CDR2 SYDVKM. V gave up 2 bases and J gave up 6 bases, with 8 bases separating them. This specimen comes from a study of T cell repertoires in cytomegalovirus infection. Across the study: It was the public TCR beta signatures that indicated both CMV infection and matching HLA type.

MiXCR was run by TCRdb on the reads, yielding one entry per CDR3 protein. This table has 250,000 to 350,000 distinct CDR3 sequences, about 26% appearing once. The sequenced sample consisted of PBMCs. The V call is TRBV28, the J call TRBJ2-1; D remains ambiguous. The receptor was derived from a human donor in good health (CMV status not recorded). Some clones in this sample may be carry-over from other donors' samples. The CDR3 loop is CASSLMHRNEQFF. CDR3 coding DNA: TGTGCCAGCAGTTTAATGCATCGCAATGAGCAGTTCTTC.